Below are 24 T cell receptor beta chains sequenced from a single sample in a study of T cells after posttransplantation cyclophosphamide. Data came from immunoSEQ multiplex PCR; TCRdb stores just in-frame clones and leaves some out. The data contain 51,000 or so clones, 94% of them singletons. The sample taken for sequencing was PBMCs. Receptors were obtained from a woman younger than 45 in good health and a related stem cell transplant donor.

The CDR3 sequence: CASSLGAGLFTSGNTIYF. The CDR3 bases are TGTGCCAGCAGCTTGGGGGCAGGGTTGTTCACCTCTGGAAACACCATATATTTT. This chain links TRBV5-5 with TRBJ1-3, with D possibly TRBD1 on 5 matching bases. The CDR3 contains 18 residues. Germline V CDR1 and CDR2: SGHKS, YYEKEE (reference sequence). V gave up 0 bases and J gave up 0 bases, with 16 bases separating them.

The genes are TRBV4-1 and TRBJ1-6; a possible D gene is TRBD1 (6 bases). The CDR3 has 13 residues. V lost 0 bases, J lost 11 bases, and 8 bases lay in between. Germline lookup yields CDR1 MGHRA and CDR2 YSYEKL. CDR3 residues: CASSQDQGTPLHF. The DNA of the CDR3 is TGCGCCAGCAGCCAAGATCAGGGGACACCCCTCCACTTT.

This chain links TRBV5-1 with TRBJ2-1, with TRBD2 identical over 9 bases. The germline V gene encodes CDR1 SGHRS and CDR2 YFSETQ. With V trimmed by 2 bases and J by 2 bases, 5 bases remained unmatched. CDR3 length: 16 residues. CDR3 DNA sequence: TGCGCCAGCAGCTTCAGGACTAGCGCGGCCTACAATGAGCAGTTCTTC. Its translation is CASSFRTSAAYNEQFF. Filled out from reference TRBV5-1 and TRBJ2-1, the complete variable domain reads KAGVTQTPRYLIKTRGQQVTLSCSPISGHRSVSWYQQTPGQGLQFLFEYFSETQRNKGNFPGRFSGRQFSNSRSEMNVSTLELGDSALYLCASSFRTSAAYNEQFFGPGTRLTVL.

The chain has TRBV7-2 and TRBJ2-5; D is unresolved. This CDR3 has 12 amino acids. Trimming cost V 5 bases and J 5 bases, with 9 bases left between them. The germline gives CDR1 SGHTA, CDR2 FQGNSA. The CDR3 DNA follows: TGTGCCAGCAGCCTGGGCATTGAGACCCAGTACTTC. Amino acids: CASSLGIETQYF.

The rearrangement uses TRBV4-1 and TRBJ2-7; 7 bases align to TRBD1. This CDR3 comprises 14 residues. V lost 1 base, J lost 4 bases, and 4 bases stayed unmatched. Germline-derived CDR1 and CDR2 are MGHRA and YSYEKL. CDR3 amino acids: CASSQGTGDYEQYF. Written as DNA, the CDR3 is TGCGCCAGCAGCCAAGGGACAGGAGATTACGAGCAGTACTTC.

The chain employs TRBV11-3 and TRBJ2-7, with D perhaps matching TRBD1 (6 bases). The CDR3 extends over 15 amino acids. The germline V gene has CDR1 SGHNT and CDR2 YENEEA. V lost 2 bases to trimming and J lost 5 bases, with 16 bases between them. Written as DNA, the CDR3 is TGTGCCAGCAGCTTATATGGCCAGGGGTTCCACGAGCAGTACTTC. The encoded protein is CASSLYGQGFHEQYF.

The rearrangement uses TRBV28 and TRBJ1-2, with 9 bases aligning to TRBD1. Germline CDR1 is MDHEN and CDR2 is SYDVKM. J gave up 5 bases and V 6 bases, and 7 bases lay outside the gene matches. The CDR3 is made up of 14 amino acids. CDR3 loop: CASSTGGGLYGYTF. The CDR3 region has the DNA TGTGCCAGCAGCACAGGGGGCGGATTGTATGGCTACACCTTC.

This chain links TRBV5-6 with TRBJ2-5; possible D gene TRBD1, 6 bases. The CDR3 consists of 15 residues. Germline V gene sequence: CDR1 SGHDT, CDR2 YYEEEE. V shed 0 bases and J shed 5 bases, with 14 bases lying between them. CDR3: CASSLGDRSFETQYF. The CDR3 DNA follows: TGTGCCAGCAGCTTGGGTGACAGGAGTTTCGAGACCCAGTACTTC. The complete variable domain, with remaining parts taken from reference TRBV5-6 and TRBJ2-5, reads DAGVTQSPTHLIKTRGQQVTLRCSPKSGHDTVSWYQQALGQGPQFIFQYYEEEERQRGNFPDRFSGHQFPNYSSELNVNALLLGDSALYLCASSLGDRSFETQYFGPGTRLLVL.

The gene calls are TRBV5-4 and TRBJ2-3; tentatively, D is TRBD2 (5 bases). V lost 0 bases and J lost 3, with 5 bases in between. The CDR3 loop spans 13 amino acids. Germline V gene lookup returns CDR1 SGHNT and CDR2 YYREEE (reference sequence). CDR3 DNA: TGTGCCAGCAGCTTGGGGAGGACAGATACGCAGTATTTT. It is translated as CASSLGRTDTQYF.

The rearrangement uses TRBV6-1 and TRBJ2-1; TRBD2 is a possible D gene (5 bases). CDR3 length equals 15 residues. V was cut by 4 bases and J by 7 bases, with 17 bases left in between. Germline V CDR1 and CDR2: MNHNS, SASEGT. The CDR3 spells CASSGEAVLANEQFF. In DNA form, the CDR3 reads TGTGCCAGCAGTGGGGAAGCGGTACTTGCGAATGAGCAGTTCTTC.

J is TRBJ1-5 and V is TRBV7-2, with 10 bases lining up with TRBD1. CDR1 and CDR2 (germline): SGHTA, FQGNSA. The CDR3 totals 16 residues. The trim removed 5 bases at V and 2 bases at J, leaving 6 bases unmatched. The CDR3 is CASSLRDRGGNQPQHF. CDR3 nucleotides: TGTGCCAGCAGCCTCCGGGACAGGGGAGGCAATCAGCCCCAGCATTTT.

The CDR3 DNA follows: TGTGCCAGCAGTTCTCTCCGACAGGGTCACAACGAGCAGTACTTC. It translates to CASSSLRQGHNEQYF. This rearrangement joins TRBV27 to TRBJ2-7; 7 bases line up with TRBD1. CDR3 length: 15 residues. Trimming took 4 bases from V and 5 from J; bases not matched to a gene: 11. The V gene's germline CDR1 is MNHEY and CDR2 SMNVEV (reference sequence).

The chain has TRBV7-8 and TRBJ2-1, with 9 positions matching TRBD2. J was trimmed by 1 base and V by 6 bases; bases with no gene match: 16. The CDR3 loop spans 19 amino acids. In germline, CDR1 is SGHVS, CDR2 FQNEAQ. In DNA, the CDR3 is TGTGCCAGCAGACTAAGGGTTAGCGGGGGCCTTAATTCCTACAATGAGCAGTTCTTC. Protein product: CASRLRVSGGLNSYNEQFF. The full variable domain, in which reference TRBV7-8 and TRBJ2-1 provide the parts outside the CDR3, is GAGVSQSPRYKVAKRGQDVALRCDPISGHVSLFWYQQALGQGPEFLTYFQNEAQLDKSGLPSDRFFAERPEGSVSTLKIQRTQQEDSAVYLCASRLRVSGGLNSYNEQFFGPGTRLTVL.

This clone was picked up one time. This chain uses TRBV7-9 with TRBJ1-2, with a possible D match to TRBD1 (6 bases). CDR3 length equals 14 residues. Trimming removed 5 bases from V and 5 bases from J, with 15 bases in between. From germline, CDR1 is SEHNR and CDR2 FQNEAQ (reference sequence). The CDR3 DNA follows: TGTGCCAGCAGCCTAACAGGGATTCCTTATGGCTACACCTTC. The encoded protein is CASSLTGIPYGYTF.

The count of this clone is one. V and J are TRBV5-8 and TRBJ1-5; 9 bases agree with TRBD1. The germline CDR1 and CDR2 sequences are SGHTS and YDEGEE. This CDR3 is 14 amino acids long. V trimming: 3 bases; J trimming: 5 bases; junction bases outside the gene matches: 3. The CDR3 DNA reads TGTGCCAGCAGCTCGGACAGGGGCTATCAGCCCCAGCATTTT. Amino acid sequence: CASSSDRGYQPQHF.

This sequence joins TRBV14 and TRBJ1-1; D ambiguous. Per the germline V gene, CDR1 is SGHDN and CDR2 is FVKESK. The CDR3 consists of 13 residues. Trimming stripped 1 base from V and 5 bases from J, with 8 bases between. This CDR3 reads CASSQVGRTEAFF. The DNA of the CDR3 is TGTGCCAGCAGCCAAGTCGGGAGGACTGAAGCTTTCTTT.

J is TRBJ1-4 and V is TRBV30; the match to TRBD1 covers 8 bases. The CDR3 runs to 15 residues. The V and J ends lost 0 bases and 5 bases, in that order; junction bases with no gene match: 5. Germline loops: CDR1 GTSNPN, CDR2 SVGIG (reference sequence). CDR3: CAWSVLTGVNEKLFF. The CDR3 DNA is TGTGCCTGGAGTGTACTGACAGGGGTGAATGAAAAACTGTTTTTT.

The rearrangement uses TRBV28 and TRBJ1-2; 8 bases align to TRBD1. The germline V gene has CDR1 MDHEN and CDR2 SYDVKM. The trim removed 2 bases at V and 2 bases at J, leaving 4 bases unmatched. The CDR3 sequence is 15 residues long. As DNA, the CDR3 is TGTGCCAGCAGTTTAATGAGACAGGGGAACTATGGCTACACCTTC. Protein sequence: CASSLMRQGNYGYTF.

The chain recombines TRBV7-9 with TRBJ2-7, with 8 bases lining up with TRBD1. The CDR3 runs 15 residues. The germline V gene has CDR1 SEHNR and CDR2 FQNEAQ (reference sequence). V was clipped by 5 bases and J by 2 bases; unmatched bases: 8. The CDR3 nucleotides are TGTGCCAGCAGCGCTGGGGGACAGGCCCCCTACGAGCAGTACTTC. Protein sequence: CASSAGGQAPYEQYF. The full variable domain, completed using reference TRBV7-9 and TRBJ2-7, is DTGVSQNPRHKITKRGQNVTFRCDPISEHNRLYWYRQTLGQGPEFLTYFQNEAQLEKSRLLSDRFSAERPKGSFSTLEIQRTEQGDSAMYLCASSAGGQAPYEQYFGPGTRLTVT.

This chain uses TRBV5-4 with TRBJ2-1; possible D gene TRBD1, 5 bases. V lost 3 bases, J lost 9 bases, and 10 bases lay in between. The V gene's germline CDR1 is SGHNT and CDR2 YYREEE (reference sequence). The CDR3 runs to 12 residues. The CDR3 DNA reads TGTGCCAGCAGCTGGGAAAGGGGTGAGCAGTTCTTC. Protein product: CASSWERGEQFF.

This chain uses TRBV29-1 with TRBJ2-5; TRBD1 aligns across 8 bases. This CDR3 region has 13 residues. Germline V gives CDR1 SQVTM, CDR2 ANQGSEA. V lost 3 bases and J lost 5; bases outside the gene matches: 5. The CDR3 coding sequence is TGCAGCGTTGAGGCAGGGGGCACGGAGACCCAGTACTTC. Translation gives CSVEAGGTETQYF. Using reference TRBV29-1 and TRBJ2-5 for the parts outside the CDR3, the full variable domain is SAVISQKPSRDICQRGTSLTIQCQVDSQVTMMFWYRQQPGQSLTLIATANQGSEATYESGFVIDKFPISRPNLTFSTLTVSNMSPEDSSIYLCSVEAGGTETQYFGPGTRLLVL.

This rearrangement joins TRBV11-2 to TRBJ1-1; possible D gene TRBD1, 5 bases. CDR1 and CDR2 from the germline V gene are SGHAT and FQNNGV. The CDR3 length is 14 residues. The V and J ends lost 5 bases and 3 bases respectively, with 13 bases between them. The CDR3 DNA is TGTGCCAGCAGCCTTACGGACACACACACTGAAGCTTTCTTT. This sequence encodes CASSLTDTHTEAFF.

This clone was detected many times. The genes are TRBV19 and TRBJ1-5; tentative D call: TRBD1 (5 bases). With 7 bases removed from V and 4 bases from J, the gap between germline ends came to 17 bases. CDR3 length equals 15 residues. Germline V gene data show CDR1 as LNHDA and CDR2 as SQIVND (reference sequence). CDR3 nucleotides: TGTGCCAGTACCGGGCGGGGGATTCGAAATCAGCCCCAGCATTTT. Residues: CASTGRGIRNQPQHF.

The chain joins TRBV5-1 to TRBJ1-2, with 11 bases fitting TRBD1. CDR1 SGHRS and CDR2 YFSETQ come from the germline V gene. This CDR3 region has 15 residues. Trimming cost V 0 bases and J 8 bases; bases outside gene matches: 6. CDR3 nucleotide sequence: TGCGCCAGCAGCTTGGCCGGGACAGGGGGAGAAGGCTACACCTTC. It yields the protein CASSLAGTGGEGYTF.